These 32 T cell receptor beta chains were sequenced from one sample in a study of PD-1 blockade in classical Hodgkin lymphoma. The method was immunoSEQ multiplex PCR; TCRdb's version includes in-frame clones alone and lacks a portion of them. The data contain 100,000 or so clones, roughly 89% of them seen just once; the ten biggest clones take up roughly 19%. Time point here: cycle 4 day 1 (C4D1), after more than 5 weeks of nivolumab. Every patient experienced relapse after autologous stem cell transplantation, and brentuximab vedotin exposure varied. The input for sequencing was peripheral blood mononuclear cells (PBMCs), taken before the fourth cycle of nivolumab. These receptors originate from a human donor with classical Hodgkin lymphoma.

The chain employs TRBV11-2 and TRBJ1-1; TRBD1 matches 7 bases. With 0 bases clipped from V and 7 bases from J, the junction kept 5 bases outside the gene matches. The CDR3 totals 14 residues. The V gene's germline CDR1 is SGHAT and CDR2 FQNNGV. CDR3 nucleotides: TGTGCCAGCAGCTTAGAGGGGACAGCCTATGAAGCTTTCTTT. It is translated as CASSLEGTAYEAFF.

This clone was picked up a small number of times. The V call is TRBV29-1, the J call TRBJ1-2; 11 nucleotides agree with TRBD1. This CDR3 is 15 amino acids long. With 4 bases clipped from V and 9 bases from J, the junction kept 13 bases outside the gene matches. Germline CDR1 reads SQVTM; CDR2 reads ANQGSEA. CDR3 loop: CSVATTGTGGLSYTF. CDR3 nucleotides: TGCAGCGTTGCAACGACCGGGACAGGGGGTCTCAGCTACACCTTC.

This chain uses TRBV27 with TRBJ2-1; the D gene is possibly TRBD2 (5 bases). Germline-derived CDR1 and CDR2 are MNHEY and SMNVEV (reference sequence). There are 15 residues in the CDR3. The V end was cut by 4 bases, the J end by 9 bases, with 19 bases between. The CDR3: CASSSPGSGPREQFF. The CDR3 nucleotides read TGTGCCAGCAGTTCTCCGGGATCCGGACCGCGTGAGCAGTTCTTC.

V and J are TRBV19 and TRBJ1-2; TRBD1 matches at 7 bases. The V segment lost 3 bases and the J segment 4 bases; nucleotides outside the gene matches: 8. The CDR3 is 15 residues long. Germline V gene sequence: CDR1 LNHDA, CDR2 SQIVND (reference sequence). CDR3 bases: TGTGCCAGTAGTATTCAGGGGGGATCTACCTATGGCTACACCTTC. This gives the protein CASSIQGGSTYGYTF.

This clone has a single count. The CDR3 sequence: CASSQTGTHYNEQFF. The CDR3 DNA reads TGCGCCAGCAGCCAAACCGGGACTCATTACAATGAGCAGTTCTTC. This sequence joins TRBV4-3 and TRBJ2-1; a possible D gene is TRBD2 (6 bases). The CDR3 has 15 amino acids. Germline V gene lookup returns CDR1 LGHNA and CDR2 YSLEER. V lost 2 bases and J 4 bases, leaving 12 bases between the germline ends.

The rearrangement joins TRBV14 to TRBJ1-2; D is uncertain. The V end was cut by 2 bases, the J end by 8 bases, with 9 bases between. The CDR3 is 12 residues long. Per germline, CDR1 SGHDN and CDR2 FVKESK. CDR3 nucleotides: TGTGCCAGCAGCCAAAACCAGATCGGCTACACCTTC. Translated: CASSQNQIGYTF.

The chain links TRBV5-4 to TRBJ2-2; TRBD1 agrees at 7 bases. The junction had 11 bases not matched to a gene; V was cut back by 0 bases and J by 6 bases. Germline-derived CDR1 and CDR2 are SGHNT and YYREEE (reference sequence). The CDR3 sequence is 17 residues long. DNA for the CDR3: TGTGCCAGCAGCTTGGCCCGAGAGGGGGCGCTTGCCGGGGAGCTGTTTTTT. Encoded protein: CASSLAREGALAGELFF.

This rearrangement joins TRBV5-1 to TRBJ1-1, with D perhaps matching TRBD1 (6 bases). The CDR3 spans 15 residues. The germline V gene has CDR1 SGHRS and CDR2 YFSETQ. Trimming removed 3 bases from V and 2 bases from J, with 14 bases in between. For the CDR3, the DNA is TGCGCCAGCAGCTGGGCGACAGGAGTTAACACTGAAGCTTTCTTT. Residues: CASSWATGVNTEAFF.

The chain recombines TRBV9 with TRBJ1-2; D possibly corresponds to TRBD1 (5 bases). This CDR3 is 19 amino acids long. Germline V lookup: CDR1 SGDLS, CDR2 YYNGEE. V lost 0 bases and J 1 base, leaving 22 bases between the germline ends. CDR3 loop: CASSVDSGHSGVYNYGYTF. The CDR3 bases are TGTGCCAGCAGCGTAGATTCAGGACACAGCGGGGTTTATAACTATGGCTACACCTTC.

The chain employs TRBV6-5 and TRBJ1-1; 7 positions agree with TRBD1. The germline V gene has CDR1 MNHEY and CDR2 SVGAGI. Losses at the gene ends were 6 bases for V and 6 bases for J; bases not matched to a gene: 4. The CDR3 has 12 amino acids. The CDR3 bases are TGTGCCAGCAGCTCCACAGGGGCTGAAGCTTTCTTT. This translates into CASSSTGAEAFF.

CDR3 residues: CASSEALYSNQPQHF. The CDR3 DNA sequence: TGTGCCAGCAGTGAAGCACTTTATAGCAATCAGCCCCAGCATTTT. The chain is built from TRBV2 and TRBJ1-5; D remains ambiguous. Germline CDR1 and CDR2: SNHLY and FYNNEI. Trimming took 0 bases from V and 0 from J, leaving 6 bases between them. The CDR3 spans 15 residues.

The gene calls are TRBV27 and TRBJ2-7, with 7 positions matching TRBD2. The V gene end was trimmed by 4 bases and the J gene end by 5 bases; junction bases not matched to a gene: 8. This CDR3 comprises 14 residues. The germline V gene has CDR1 MNHEY and CDR2 SMNVEV (reference sequence). The chain's CDR3 is CASSSGRARHEQYF. The CDR3 DNA reads TGTGCCAGCAGTTCGGGGAGGGCGCGCCACGAGCAGTACTTC.

This chain joins TRBV6-5 and TRBJ1-4; TRBD1 aligns across 9 bases. This CDR3 has 14 amino acids. V was pared by 6 bases and J by 6 bases, with 5 bases of the junction left unmatched. Germline V lookup: CDR1 MNHEY, CDR2 SVGAGI. CDR3 DNA sequence: TGTGCCAGCAGCCGGGACAGGGAAGATGAAAAACTGTTTTTT. The encoded protein is CASSRDREDEKLFF.

The chain uses TRBV27 and TRBJ2-1, with 10 bases fitting TRBD1. Trimming cost V 6 bases and J 5 bases; bases outside gene matches: 10. Looked up from germline, CDR1 is MNHEY and CDR2 is SMNVEV (reference sequence). The CDR3 has 16 residues. DNA of the CDR3: TGTGCCAGCAGCTATCCGGGACAGGGGTTAAACAATGAGCAGTTCTTC. Amino acid sequence: CASSYPGQGLNNEQFF.

The chain couples TRBV11-1 to TRBJ2-7, with D possibly being TRBD1 or TRBD2 (5 bases each). The CDR3 extends over 15 amino acids. The V end lost 1 base, the J end lost 3 bases, and 13 bases lay between the germline ends. CDR1 is SGHAT, CDR2 FQDESV, per germline (reference sequence). The CDR3 sequence is CASSLETGASYEQYF. In nucleotides, the CDR3 is TGTGCCAGCAGCTTAGAAACCGGGGCCAGCTACGAGCAGTACTTC.

This chain links TRBV6-5 with TRBJ2-1; D possibly matches TRBD1 or TRBD2 (6 bases each). CDR1 and CDR2 from the germline V gene are MNHEY and SVGAGI. V lost 5 bases to trimming and J lost 2 bases, with 13 bases between them. The length of the CDR3 is 15 residues. The CDR3 sequence is CASSMSRGAYNEQFF. In nucleotides, the CDR3 is TGTGCCAGCAGTATGTCGAGGGGGGCCTACAATGAGCAGTTCTTC.

The chain couples TRBV27 to TRBJ2-1; 7 bases map to TRBD1. The CDR3 is made up of 16 amino acids. Germline assignment: CDR1 MNHEY and CDR2 SMNVEV (reference sequence). V lost 3 bases to trimming and J lost 5 bases; unmatched junction nucleotides: 10. CDR3 nucleotides: TGTGCCAGCAGTTTTGAGGGGGCGGGTTATAACAATGAGCAGTTCTTC. Amino acids: CASSFEGAGYNNEQFF.

The rearrangement uses TRBV27 and TRBJ1-1; D possibly corresponds to TRBD1 (5 bases). The CDR3 has 13 amino acids. The V end was cut by 4 bases, the J end by 1 base, with 7 bases between. The V gene's germline CDR1 is MNHEY and CDR2 SMNVEV (reference sequence). CDR3 region: CASSWQGNTEAFF. The CDR3 bases are TGTGCCAGCAGTTGGCAGGGGAACACTGAAGCTTTCTTT.

The CDR3 DNA sequence: TGTGCCAGTAGGGGGCCCGGGACAGGGGAAGCTTTCTTT. Translated: CASRGPGTGEAFF. The V and J genes are TRBV19 and TRBJ1-1; 9 nucleotides align to TRBD1. The CDR3 runs 13 residues. Germline CDR1 is LNHDA and CDR2 is SQIVND (reference sequence). Germline trimming cut 6 bases from V and 8 bases from J; bases unmatched to any gene: 7.

DNA of the CDR3: TGTGCCAGCAGTTTCCTGCAGGGTACAGACTACGAGCAGTACTTC. Its translation: CASSFLQGTDYEQYF. The V gene is TRBV27, the J gene TRBJ2-7; D is perhaps TRBD1 (5 bases). CDR1 and CDR2 from the germline V gene are MNHEY and SMNVEV (reference sequence). V lost 3 bases and J 3 bases, leaving 15 bases between the germline ends. The CDR3 is 15 amino acids.

This clone has a single count. The chain uses TRBV14 and TRBJ2-5; D unclear. The CDR3 totals 13 residues. Trimming removed 3 bases at V and 5 bases at J, with 10 bases between. In germline, CDR1 is SGHDN, CDR2 FVKESK. As DNA, the CDR3 is TGTGCCAGCAGCCATTTGACGAGGGAGACCCAGTACTTC. It yields the protein CASSHLTRETQYF. The full variable domain, in which reference TRBV14 and TRBJ2-5 provide the parts outside the CDR3, is EAGVTQFPSHSVIEKGQTVTLRCDPISGHDNLYWYRRVMGKEIKFLLHFVKESKQDESGMPNNRFLAERTGGTYSTLKVQPAELEDSGVYFCASSHLTRETQYFGPGTRLLVL.

The chain links TRBV28 to TRBJ2-7; possible D gene TRBD1, 5 bases. V lost 7 bases, J lost 2 bases, and 18 bases lay in between. Germline lookup yields CDR1 MDHEN and CDR2 SYDVKM. The CDR3 extends over 15 amino acids. The CDR3 nucleotides are TGTGCCAGCACCCAATCTAGACAGACCCCCTACGAGCAGTACTTC. As protein: CASTQSRQTPYEQYF.

The chain carries TRBV5-8 and TRBJ2-1; tentatively, D is TRBD1 (6 bases). Per the germline V gene, CDR1 is SGHTS and CDR2 is YDEGEE. Trimming took 4 bases from V and 6 from J, leaving 17 bases between them. There are 15 residues in the CDR3. CDR3 amino acids: CASSPTGQPFNEQFF. CDR3 coding DNA: TGTGCCAGCAGCCCGACGGGACAACCCTTCAATGAGCAGTTCTTC.

This rearrangement joins TRBV25-1 to TRBJ1-5; perhaps TRBD1 as D (5 bases). The CDR3 sequence is 15 residues long. V lost 3 bases and J lost 8, with 17 bases in between. The germline gives CDR1 MGHDK, CDR2 SYGVNS. CDR3 region: CASSDLDIGIKPQHF. The CDR3 region has the DNA TGTGCCAGCAGTGATTTGGACATTGGAATCAAGCCCCAGCATTTT.

This chain joins TRBV11-3 and TRBJ2-2; TRBD2 matches at 7 bases. CDR1 and CDR2 (germline): SGHNT, YENEEA. The CDR3 has 18 amino acids. J was trimmed by 2 bases and V by 1 base; bases with no gene match: 10. Written as DNA, the CDR3 is TGTGCCAGCAGCTTAGGCGGGAGATGGACCCCAAACACCGGGGAGCTGTTTTTT. Translation gives CASSLGGRWTPNTGELFF.

This chain links TRBV19 with TRBJ2-5; D is undetermined. Between the trimmed V and J ends, which lost 3 bases and 3 bases, there was a span of 8 bases. This CDR3 is 13 amino acids long. Per germline, CDR1 LNHDA and CDR2 SQIVND (reference sequence). The CDR3 DNA sequence: TGTGCCAGTAGTATTTTCACAGAAGAGACCCAGTACTTC. Protein product: CASSIFTEETQYF.

This clone was seen only a few times. The chain carries TRBV2 and TRBJ2-1; 9 nucleotides match TRBD2. The CDR3 spans 15 residues. Germline values: CDR1 SNHLY, CDR2 FYNNEI. With V trimmed by 6 bases and J by 4 bases, 7 bases remained unmatched. The CDR3 DNA is TGTGCCAGCAGAATCATAGCGGGAGAGTACAATGAGCAGTTCTTC. This encodes CASRIIAGEYNEQFF.

The chain combines TRBV7-2 with TRBJ1-2; D uncertain. This CDR3 contains 13 residues. V was trimmed by 3 bases and J by 3 bases, leaving 8 bases between them. The V gene's germline CDR1 is SGHTA and CDR2 FQGNSA. The CDR3 protein is CASSFSGDYGYTF. CDR3 nucleotide sequence: TGTGCCAGCAGCTTTTCCGGGGACTATGGCTACACCTTC.

This clone was detected once. The chain is built from TRBV28 and TRBJ1-5, with a weak D call TRBD1 (6 bases). CDR1 and CDR2 from the germline V gene are MDHEN and SYDVKM. V was pared by 3 bases and J by 3 bases, with 15 bases between. The CDR3 sequence is 16 residues long. The CDR3 loop is CASSFLPDSNNQPQHF. The CDR3 DNA sequence: TGTGCCAGCAGTTTCCTCCCGGACAGTAACAATCAGCCCCAGCATTTT.

This chain links TRBV16 with TRBJ1-2; D is undetermined. Germline lookup yields CDR1 KGHSY and CDR2 FQNENV. This CDR3 is built from 15 residues. Trimming left V 0 bases short and J 8 bases short, with 16 bases between. The CDR3 is CASSQSTVAQVGYTF. The CDR3, as DNA: TGTGCCAGCAGCCAATCCACGGTCGCCCAGGTGGGCTACACCTTC.

The chain carries TRBV7-9 and TRBJ2-1; D remains ambiguous. CDR1 is SEHNR and CDR2 is FQNEAQ in the germline V gene (reference sequence). CDR3 length: 15 residues. V was shortened by 3 bases and J by 7 bases, with 16 bases between the two germline ends. CDR3 loop: CASSFIGERWNEQFF. CDR3 bases: TGTGCCAGCAGCTTCATCGGAGAAAGGTGGAATGAGCAGTTCTTC.

The table lists this clone with a few counts. The chain joins TRBV7-2 to TRBJ2-7; a possible D gene is TRBD1 (6 bases). This CDR3 contains 14 residues. The V end lost 4 bases, the J end lost 1 base, and 11 bases lay between the germline ends. CDR1 is SGHTA and CDR2 is FQGNSA in the germline V gene. The chain's CDR3 is CASSSQTGSYEQYF. Written as DNA, the CDR3 is TGTGCCAGCAGCTCCCAGACAGGATCCTACGAGCAGTACTTC.